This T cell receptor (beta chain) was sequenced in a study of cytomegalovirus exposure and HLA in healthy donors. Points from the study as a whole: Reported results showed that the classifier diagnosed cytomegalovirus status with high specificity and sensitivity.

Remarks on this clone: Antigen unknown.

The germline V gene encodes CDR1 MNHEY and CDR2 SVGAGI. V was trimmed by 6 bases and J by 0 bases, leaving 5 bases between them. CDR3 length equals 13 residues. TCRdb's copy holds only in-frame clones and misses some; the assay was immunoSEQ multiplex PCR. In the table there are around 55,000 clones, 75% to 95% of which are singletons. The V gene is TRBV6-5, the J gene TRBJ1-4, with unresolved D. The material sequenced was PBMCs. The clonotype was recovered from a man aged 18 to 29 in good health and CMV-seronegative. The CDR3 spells CASRGATNEKLFF. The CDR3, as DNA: TGTGCCAGCAGAGGAGCAACTAATGAAAAACTGTTTTTT.